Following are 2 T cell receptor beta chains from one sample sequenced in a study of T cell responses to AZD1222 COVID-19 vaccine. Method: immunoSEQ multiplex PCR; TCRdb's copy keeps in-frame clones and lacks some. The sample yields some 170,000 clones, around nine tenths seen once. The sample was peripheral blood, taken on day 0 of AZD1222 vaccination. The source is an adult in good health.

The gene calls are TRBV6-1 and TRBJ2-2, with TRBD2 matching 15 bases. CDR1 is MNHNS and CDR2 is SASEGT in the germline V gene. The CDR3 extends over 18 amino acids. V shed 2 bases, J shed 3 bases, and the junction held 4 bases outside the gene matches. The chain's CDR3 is CASSERTSGRAYTGELFF. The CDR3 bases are TGTGCCAGCAGTGAAAGGACTAGCGGGAGGGCCTACACCGGGGAGCTGTTTTTT.

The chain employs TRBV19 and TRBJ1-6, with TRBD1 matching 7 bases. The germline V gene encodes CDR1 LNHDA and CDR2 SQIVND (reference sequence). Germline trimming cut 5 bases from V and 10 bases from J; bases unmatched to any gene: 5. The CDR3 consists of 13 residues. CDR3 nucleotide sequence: TGTGCCAGTAGTGAAGGGGGCGGATCACCCCTCCACTTT. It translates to CASSEGGGSPLHF.